One T cell receptor (beta chain) is described in this entry. Its antigen is currently unknown. This sample was included in a study of shared clonotypes between healthy human individuals. Study information: The cohort comprised a couple of women and a few men. Their ages spanned 18 to 49 years. Findings and caveats of the study: The genetic and exposure-history diversity represented was limited by few donors.

Here immunoSEQ multiplex PCR was the method, and the copy in TCRdb shows in-frame clones only, minus some. The table has about half a million clones, around 79% seen once. Every contributor of samples was a Caucasian grown-up residing in Nashville, Tennessee. Without sorting, samples used approximately 99 million PBMCs for genomic DNA. This CDR3 is built from 14 residues. Deletions cut 3 bases from V and 3 bases from J, with 10 bases between. The V gene's germline CDR1 is SGHTA and CDR2 FQGTGA. The specimen sequenced was PBMCs. V is TRBV7-3 and J is TRBJ2-3, with TRBD1 as a possible D gene (5 bases). This clonotype was sampled from a woman aged 40 to 50 in good health. Some clones in this sample may be carry-over from other donors' samples. The CDR3 protein is CASSFSPGTDTQYF. CDR3 bases: TGTGCCAGCAGCTTTTCTCCAGGGACAGATACGCAGTATTTT. Full variable domain (remainder filled in from reference TRBV7-3 and TRBJ2-3): GAGVSQTPSNKVTEKGKYVELRCDPISGHTALYWYRQSLGQGPEFLIYFQGTGAADDSGLPNDRFFAVRPEGSVSTLKIQRTERGDSAVYLCASSFSPGTDTQYFGPGTRLTVL.